Each of the 16 T cell receptor beta chains below was sequenced from the same sample in a study of blood T cell repertoires in COVID-19. Profiled with immunoSEQ multiplex PCR; TCRdb holds only in-frame clones, not every one. In the table there are around 250,000 clones, roughly four fifths of which are singletons. Sequencing was carried out using PBMCs or T cells enriched from blood (not recorded which). The origin of the receptors is a man between 35 and 55 years old who had been exposed to COVID-19.

The chain is built from TRBV30 and TRBJ1-4; D uncertain. The CDR3 sequence is 13 residues long. The V gene's germline CDR1 is GTSNPN and CDR2 SVGIG (reference sequence). The V and J ends lost 3 bases and 7 bases respectively, with 12 bases between them. CDR3 residues: CAWSASVREKLFF. CDR3 DNA: TGTGCCTGGAGCGCCTCGGTCCGTGAAAAACTGTTTTTT.

The rearrangement links TRBV3-1 (or the pseudogene TRBV3-2) to TRBJ2-7, with D possibly being TRBD1 (5 bases). The CDR3 totals 14 residues. Germline V gives CDR1 LGHDT, CDR2 YNNKEL (reference sequence). Trimming pared 4 bases from V and 2 bases from J, leaving 12 bases between. The CDR3: CASSRQGSAYEQYF. The CDR3 DNA reads as TGTGCCAGCAGCCGGCAGGGTTCGGCCTACGAGCAGTACTTC.

This rearrangement joins TRBV7-3 to TRBJ2-7; TRBD1 aligns across 10 bases. Germline loops: CDR1 SGHTA, CDR2 FQGTGA. The CDR3 consists of 16 residues. V shed 2 bases and J 2 bases; nucleotides not matched to a gene: 6. The CDR3 coding sequence is TGTGCCAGCAGCTTATCTGCCGGGACAGGGGCCTACGAGCAGTACTTC. Encoded protein: CASSLSAGTGAYEQYF.

This clone was seen only once. The chain has TRBV20-1 and TRBJ2-7; 11 bases match TRBD2. CDR1 DFQATT and CDR2 SNEGSKA come from the germline V gene (reference sequence). The CDR3 is made up of 17 amino acids. With V trimmed by 3 bases and J by 6 bases, 16 bases remained unmatched. The CDR3 DNA is TGCAGTGCTAGTGGATCTTTGGTGGATAGCGGGAGGGGCGAGCAGTACTTC. It specifies CSASGSLVDSGRGEQYF.

The CDR3 loop is CASSLGTGHYEQYF. The CDR3 DNA is TGTGCCAGCAGCTTGGGGACAGGGCACTACGAGCAGTACTTC. J is TRBJ2-7 and V is TRBV7-9; the match to TRBD1 covers 9 bases. In germline, CDR1 is SEHNR, CDR2 FQNEAQ (reference sequence). J gave up 3 bases and V 3 bases, and 3 bases lay outside the gene matches. The CDR3 has 14 amino acids.

The chain combines TRBV12-3 or TRBV12-4 with TRBJ2-7; no clear D. Between the trimmed V and J ends, which lost 5 bases and 4 bases, there was a span of 6 bases. This CDR3 contains 11 residues. CDR3 loop: CASSELYEQYF. Here the CDR3 DNA reads TGTGCCAGCAGTGAACTTTACGAGCAGTACTTC.

The gene calls are TRBV7-9 and TRBJ1-1; unclear D gene. Germline CDR1 reads SEHNR; CDR2 reads FQNEAQ (reference sequence). The CDR3 sequence is 12 residues long. Trimming left V 2 bases short and J 12 bases short, with 13 bases between. The CDR3 DNA follows: TGTGCCAGCAGCTTAAAGGCGGCTCTGACTTTCTTT. This sequence encodes CASSLKAALTFF.

This clone has only one observation. V and J are TRBV7-9 and TRBJ2-7; 9 positions match TRBD2. Germline V gene lookup returns CDR1 SEHNR and CDR2 FQNEAQ (reference sequence). The CDR3 contains 15 residues. V was clipped by 4 bases and J by 2 bases; unmatched bases: 6. The CDR3 spells CASSSTTSGTYEQYF. CDR3 nucleotides: TGTGCCAGCAGCTCGACGACTAGCGGAACCTACGAGCAGTACTTC. Filled out from reference TRBV7-9 and TRBJ2-7, the complete variable domain reads DTGVSQNPRHKITKRGQNVTFRCDPISEHNRLYWYRQTLGQGPEFLTYFQNEAQLEKSRLLSDRFSAERPKGSFSTLEIQRTEQGDSAMYLCASSSTTSGTYEQYFGPGTRLTVT.

This clone occurred once. V and J are TRBV7-9 and TRBJ1-6; 8 nucleotides line up with TRBD1. Per germline, CDR1 SEHNR and CDR2 FQNEAQ (reference sequence). The CDR3 contains 15 residues. V lost 1 base to trimming and J lost 10 bases; unmatched junction nucleotides: 6. The DNA of the CDR3 is TGTGCCAGCAGCTTAGGGCACAGGGGGGACTCACCCCTCCACTTT. Translated: CASSLGHRGDSPLHF.

V usage is TRBV5-6 and J usage is TRBJ1-5; D is ambiguous. CDR3 size: 12 residues. Germline V lookup: CDR1 SGHDT, CDR2 YYEEEE. Trimming took off 1 base at V and 4 bases at J, with 3 bases between the two ends. CDR3 bases: TGTGCCAGCAGCTTGCCTAATCAGCCCCAGCATTTT. The encoded protein is CASSLPNQPQHF.

The CDR3 region is CASSPSRLNEQYF. DNA of the CDR3: TGTGCCAGCTCACCCTCTAGGCTCAACGAGCAGTACTTC. This chain joins TRBV18 and TRBJ2-7, with D uncertain. Germline V gene lookup returns CDR1 KGHSH and CDR2 LQKENI. V lost 3 bases to trimming and J lost 5 bases, with 11 bases between them. The CDR3 covers 13 residues. The full variable domain, with the rest looked up from reference TRBV18 and TRBJ2-7, is NAGVMQNPRHLVRRRGQEARLRCSPMKGHSHVYWYRQLPEEGLKFMVYLQKENIIDESGMPKERFSAEFPKEGPSILRIQQVVRGDSAAYFCASSPSRLNEQYFGPGTRLTVT.

This sequence joins TRBV24-1 and TRBJ2-3, with 11 nucleotides matching TRBD2. This CDR3 contains 16 residues. Germline CDR1 is KGHDR and CDR2 is SFDVKD. V shed 0 bases and J 6 bases; nucleotides not matched to a gene: 4. CDR3 sequence reads: CATSDLRTSGRDTQYF. The CDR3 nucleotides are TGTGCCACCAGTGATTTGCGGACTAGCGGGCGGGATACGCAGTATTTT.

The rearrangement uses TRBV2 and TRBJ1-5, with D tentatively TRBD1 (5 bases). V lost 5 bases to trimming and J lost 2 bases, with 10 bases between them. Germline V gives CDR1 SNHLY, CDR2 FYNNEI. This CDR3 is built from 14 residues. This CDR3 reads CASSPTQGNQPQHF. The CDR3 nucleotides are TGTGCCAGCAGTCCCACACAGGGCAATCAGCCCCAGCATTTT.

This chain connects TRBV19 to TRBJ1-5, with 7 bases identical to TRBD1. This CDR3 spans 15 amino acids. CDR1 is LNHDA and CDR2 is SQIVND in the germline V gene (reference sequence). J gave up 3 bases and V 5 bases, and 7 bases lay outside the gene matches. The CDR3 sequence: CASSLRDSYNQPQHF. The CDR3 DNA reads TGTGCCAGTAGTTTACGGGACAGCTACAATCAGCCCCAGCATTTT. The complete variable domain, with remaining parts taken from reference TRBV19 and TRBJ1-5, reads DGGITQSPKYLFRKEGQNVTLSCEQNLNHDAMYWYRQDPGQGLRLIYYSQIVNDFQKGDIAEGYSVSREKKESFPLTVTSAQKNPTAFYLCASSLRDSYNQPQHFGDGTRLSIL.

This clone is a singleton in its sample. The chain combines TRBV7-9 with TRBJ2-3; maybe TRBD2 (6 bases). Germline V gene lookup returns CDR1 SEHNR and CDR2 FQNEAQ (reference sequence). The CDR3 extends over 16 amino acids. Trimming left V 1 base short and J 5 bases short, with 16 bases between. CDR3 coding DNA: TGTGCCAGCAGCTTAGTAGCGACTAGGGAAAGAGATACGCAGTATTTT. Translated, it gives CASSLVATRERDTQYF. Together with reference TRBV7-9 and TRBJ2-3, the CDR3 gives the full variable domain: DTGVSQNPRHKITKRGQNVTFRCDPISEHNRLYWYRQTLGQGPEFLTYFQNEAQLEKSRLLSDRFSAERPKGSFSTLEIQRTEQGDSAMYLCASSLVATRERDTQYFGPGTRLTVL.

This chain connects TRBV30 to TRBJ2-3, with 10 nucleotides matching TRBD2. Trimming at V came to 0 bases and at J to 4 bases, leaving 7 bases not matched to a gene. The CDR3 is 16 residues long. Germline V lookup: CDR1 GTSNPN, CDR2 SVGIG (reference sequence). CDR3 sequence (DNA): TGTGCCTGGAGTGTAAGGTCTAGCGGGAGCCCAGATACGCAGTATTTT. This translates into CAWSVRSSGSPDTQYF.